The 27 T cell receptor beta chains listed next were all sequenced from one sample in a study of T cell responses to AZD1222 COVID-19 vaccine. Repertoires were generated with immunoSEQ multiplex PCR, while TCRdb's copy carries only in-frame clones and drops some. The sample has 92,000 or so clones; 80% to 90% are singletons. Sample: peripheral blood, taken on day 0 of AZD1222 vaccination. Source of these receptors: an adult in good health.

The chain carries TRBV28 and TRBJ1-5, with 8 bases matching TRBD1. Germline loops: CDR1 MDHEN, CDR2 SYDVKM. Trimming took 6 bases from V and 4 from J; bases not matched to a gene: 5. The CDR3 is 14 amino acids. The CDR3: CASSGTGANQPQHF. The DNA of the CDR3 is TGTGCCAGCAGCGGGACAGGCGCTAATCAGCCCCAGCATTTT.

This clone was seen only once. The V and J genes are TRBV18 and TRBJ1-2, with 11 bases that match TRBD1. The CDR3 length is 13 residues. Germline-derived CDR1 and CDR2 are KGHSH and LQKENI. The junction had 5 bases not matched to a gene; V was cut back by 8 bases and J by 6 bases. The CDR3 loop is CASGGQGAHGYTF. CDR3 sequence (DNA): TGTGCCAGCGGAGGACAGGGGGCGCATGGCTACACCTTC.

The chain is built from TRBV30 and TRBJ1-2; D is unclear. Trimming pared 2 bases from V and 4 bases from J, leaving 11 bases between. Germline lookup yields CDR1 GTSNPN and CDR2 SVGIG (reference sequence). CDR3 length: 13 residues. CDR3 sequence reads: CAWSYPAGYGYTF. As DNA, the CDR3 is TGTGCCTGGAGTTACCCGGCGGGCTATGGCTACACCTTC. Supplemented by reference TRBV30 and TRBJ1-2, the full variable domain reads SQTIHQWPATLVQPVGSPLSLECTVEGTSNPNLYWYRQAAGRGLQLLFYSVGIGQISSEVPQNLSASRPQDRQFILSSKKLLLSDSGFYLCAWSYPAGYGYTFGSGTRLTVV.

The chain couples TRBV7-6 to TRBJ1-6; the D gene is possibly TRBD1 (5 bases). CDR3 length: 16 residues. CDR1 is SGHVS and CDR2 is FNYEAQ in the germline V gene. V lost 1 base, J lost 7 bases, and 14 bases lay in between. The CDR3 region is CASSLDGAGRNSPLHF. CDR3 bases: TGTGCCAGCAGCTTAGACGGGGCAGGGAGGAATTCACCCCTCCACTTT.

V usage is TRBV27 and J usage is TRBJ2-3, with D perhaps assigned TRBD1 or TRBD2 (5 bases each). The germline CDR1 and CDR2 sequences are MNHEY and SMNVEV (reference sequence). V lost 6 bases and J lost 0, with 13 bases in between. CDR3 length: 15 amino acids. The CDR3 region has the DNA TGTGCCAGCAGCCTAGGGACGGTTAGCACAGATACGCAGTATTTT. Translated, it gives CASSLGTVSTDTQYF.

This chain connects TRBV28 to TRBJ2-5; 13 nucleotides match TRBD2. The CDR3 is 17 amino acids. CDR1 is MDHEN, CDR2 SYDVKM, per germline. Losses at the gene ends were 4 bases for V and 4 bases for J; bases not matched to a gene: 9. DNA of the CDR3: TGTGCCAGCAGTTCCCCGACTAGCGGGGGGTCCAGAGAGACCCAGTACTTC. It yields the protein CASSSPTSGGSRETQYF.

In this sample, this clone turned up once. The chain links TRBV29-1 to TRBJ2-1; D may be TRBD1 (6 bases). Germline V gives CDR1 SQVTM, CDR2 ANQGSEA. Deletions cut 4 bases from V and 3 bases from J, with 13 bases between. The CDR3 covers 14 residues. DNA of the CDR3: TGCAGCGTTGTGCGCCACAGGGTCTACAATGAGCAGTTCTTC. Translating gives CSVVRHRVYNEQFF.

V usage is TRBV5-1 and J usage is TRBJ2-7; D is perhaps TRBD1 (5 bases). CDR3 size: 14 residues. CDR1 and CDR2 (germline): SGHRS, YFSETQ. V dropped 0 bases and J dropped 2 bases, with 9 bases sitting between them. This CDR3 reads CASSLDPGPYEQYF. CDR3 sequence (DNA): TGCGCCAGCAGCTTGGATCCAGGGCCCTACGAGCAGTACTTC.

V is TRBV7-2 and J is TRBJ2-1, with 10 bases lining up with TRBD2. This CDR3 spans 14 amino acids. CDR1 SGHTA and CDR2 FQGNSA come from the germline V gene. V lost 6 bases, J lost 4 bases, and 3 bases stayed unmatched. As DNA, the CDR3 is TGTGCCAGCAGGTATAGCGGGGGGTACAATGAGCAGTTCTTC. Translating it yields CASRYSGGYNEQFF.

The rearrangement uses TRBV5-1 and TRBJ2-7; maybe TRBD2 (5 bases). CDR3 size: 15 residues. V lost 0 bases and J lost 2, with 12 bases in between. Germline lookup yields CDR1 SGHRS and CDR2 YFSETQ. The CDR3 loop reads CASSLDAGTAYEQYF. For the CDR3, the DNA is TGCGCCAGCAGCTTGGACGCGGGCACAGCCTACGAGCAGTACTTC.

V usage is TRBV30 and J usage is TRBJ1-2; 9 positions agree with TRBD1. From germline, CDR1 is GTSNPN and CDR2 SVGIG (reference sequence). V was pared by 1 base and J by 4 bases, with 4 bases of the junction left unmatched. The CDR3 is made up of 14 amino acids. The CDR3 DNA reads TGTGCCTGGAGTGACTGGGACAGGGCCTATGGCTACACCTTC. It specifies CAWSDWDRAYGYTF.

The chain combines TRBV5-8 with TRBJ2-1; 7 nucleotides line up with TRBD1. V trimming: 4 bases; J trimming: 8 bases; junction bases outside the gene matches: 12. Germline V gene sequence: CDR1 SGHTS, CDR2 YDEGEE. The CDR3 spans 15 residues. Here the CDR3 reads CASSPGTAPLDEQFF. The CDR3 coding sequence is TGTGCCAGCAGCCCCGGGACAGCCCCGTTGGATGAGCAGTTCTTC.

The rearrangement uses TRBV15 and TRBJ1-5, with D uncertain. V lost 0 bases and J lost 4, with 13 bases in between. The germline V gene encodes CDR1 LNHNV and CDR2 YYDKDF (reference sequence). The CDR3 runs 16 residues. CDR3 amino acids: CATSRDSFVWNQPQHF. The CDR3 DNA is TGTGCCACCAGCAGAGATTCCTTTGTATGGAATCAGCCCCAGCATTTT. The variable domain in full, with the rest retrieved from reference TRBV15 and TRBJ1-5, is DAMVIQNPRYQVTQFGKPVTLSCSQTLNHNVMYWYQQKSSQAPKLLFHYYDKDFNNEADTPDNFQSRRPNTSFCFLDIRSPGLGDTAMYLCATSRDSFVWNQPQHFGDGTRLSIL.

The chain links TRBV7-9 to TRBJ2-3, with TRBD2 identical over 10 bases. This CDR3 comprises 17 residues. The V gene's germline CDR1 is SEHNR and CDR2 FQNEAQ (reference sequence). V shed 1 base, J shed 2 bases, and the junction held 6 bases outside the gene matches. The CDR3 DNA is TGTGCCAGCAGCTTAGGGCTAGCGGGGGCCCCCACAGATACGCAGTATTTT. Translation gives CASSLGLAGAPTDTQYF.

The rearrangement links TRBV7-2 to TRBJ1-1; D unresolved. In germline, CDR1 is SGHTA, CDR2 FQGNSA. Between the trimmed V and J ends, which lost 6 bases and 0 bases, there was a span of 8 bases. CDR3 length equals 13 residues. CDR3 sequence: CASSPHMNTEAFF. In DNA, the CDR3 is TGTGCCAGCAGTCCGCACATGAACACTGAAGCTTTCTTT.

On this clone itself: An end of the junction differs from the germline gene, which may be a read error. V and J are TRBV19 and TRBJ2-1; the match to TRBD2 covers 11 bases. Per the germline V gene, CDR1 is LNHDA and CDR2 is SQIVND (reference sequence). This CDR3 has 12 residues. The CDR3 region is CASSIATSGAIF. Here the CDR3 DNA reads TGTGCCAGTAGTATAGCGACTAGCGGGGCGATCTTC.

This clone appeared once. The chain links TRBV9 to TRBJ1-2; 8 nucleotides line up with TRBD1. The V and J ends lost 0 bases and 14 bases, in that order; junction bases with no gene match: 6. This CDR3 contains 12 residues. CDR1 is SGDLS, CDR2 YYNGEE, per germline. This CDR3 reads CASSVGGQGLTF. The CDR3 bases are TGTGCCAGCAGCGTAGGCGGACAGGGCCTTACCTTC.

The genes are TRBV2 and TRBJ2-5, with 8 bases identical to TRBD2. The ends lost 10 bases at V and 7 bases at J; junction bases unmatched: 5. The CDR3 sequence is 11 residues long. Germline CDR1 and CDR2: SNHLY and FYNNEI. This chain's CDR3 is CATLRGGTQYF. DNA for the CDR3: TGTGCCACCCTTCGGGGGGGGACCCAGTACTTC.

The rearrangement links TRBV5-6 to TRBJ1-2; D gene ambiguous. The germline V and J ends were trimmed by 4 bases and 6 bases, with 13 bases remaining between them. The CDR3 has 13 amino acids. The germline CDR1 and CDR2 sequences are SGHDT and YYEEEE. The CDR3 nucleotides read TGTGCCAGCAGCCGACCCCTGGTGGATGGCTACACCTTC. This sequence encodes CASSRPLVDGYTF. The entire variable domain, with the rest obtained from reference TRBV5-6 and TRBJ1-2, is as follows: DAGVTQSPTHLIKTRGQQVTLRCSPKSGHDTVSWYQQALGQGPQFIFQYYEEEERQRGNFPDRFSGHQFPNYSSELNVNALLLGDSALYLCASSRPLVDGYTFGSGTRLTVV.

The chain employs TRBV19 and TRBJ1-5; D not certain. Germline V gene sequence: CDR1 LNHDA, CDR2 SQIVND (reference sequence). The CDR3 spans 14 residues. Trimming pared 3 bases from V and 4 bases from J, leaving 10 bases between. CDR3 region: CASSMSRWNQPQHF. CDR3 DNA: TGTGCCAGTAGTATGTCACGGTGGAATCAGCCCCAGCATTTT.

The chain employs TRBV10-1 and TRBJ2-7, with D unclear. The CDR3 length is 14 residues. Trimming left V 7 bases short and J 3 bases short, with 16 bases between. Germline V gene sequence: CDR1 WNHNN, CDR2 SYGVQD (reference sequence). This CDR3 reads CASMSLAPIYEQYF. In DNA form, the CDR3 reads TGCGCCAGCATGAGTCTCGCTCCCATCTACGAGCAGTACTTC.

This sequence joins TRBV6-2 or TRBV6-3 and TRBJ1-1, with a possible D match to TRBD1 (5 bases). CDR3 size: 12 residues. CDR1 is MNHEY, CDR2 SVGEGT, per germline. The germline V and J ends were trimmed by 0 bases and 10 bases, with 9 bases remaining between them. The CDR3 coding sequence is TGTGCCAGCAGTTACTCGCAGGGTATAGCTTTCTTT. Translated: CASSYSQGIAFF.

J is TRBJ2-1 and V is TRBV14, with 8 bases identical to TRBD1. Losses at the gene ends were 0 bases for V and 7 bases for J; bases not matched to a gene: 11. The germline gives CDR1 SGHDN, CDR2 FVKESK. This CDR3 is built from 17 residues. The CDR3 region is CASSQDRRTGSGNEQFF. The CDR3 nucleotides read TGTGCCAGCAGCCAAGATAGACGGACAGGGTCGGGGAATGAGCAGTTCTTC.

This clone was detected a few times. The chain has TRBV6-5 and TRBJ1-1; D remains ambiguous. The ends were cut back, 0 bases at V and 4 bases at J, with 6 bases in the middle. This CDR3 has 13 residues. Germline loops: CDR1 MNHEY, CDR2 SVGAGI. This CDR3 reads CASSYSMGTEAFF. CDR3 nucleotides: TGTGCCAGCAGTTACTCGATGGGCACTGAAGCTTTCTTT.

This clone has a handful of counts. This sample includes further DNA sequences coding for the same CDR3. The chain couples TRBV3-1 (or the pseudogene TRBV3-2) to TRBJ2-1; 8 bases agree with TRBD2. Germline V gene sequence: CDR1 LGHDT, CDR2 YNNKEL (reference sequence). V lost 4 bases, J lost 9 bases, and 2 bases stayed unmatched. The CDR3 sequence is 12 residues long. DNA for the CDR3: TGTGCCAGCAGCCCCCGGGGGGGTGAGCAGTTCTTC. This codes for CASSPRGGEQFF.

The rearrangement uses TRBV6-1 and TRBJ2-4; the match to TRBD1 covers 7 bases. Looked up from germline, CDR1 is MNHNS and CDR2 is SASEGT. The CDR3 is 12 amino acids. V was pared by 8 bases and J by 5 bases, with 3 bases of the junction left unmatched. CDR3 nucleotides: TGTGCCAGCGACAGGGCTGAAAACATTCAGTACTTC. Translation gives CASDRAENIQYF.

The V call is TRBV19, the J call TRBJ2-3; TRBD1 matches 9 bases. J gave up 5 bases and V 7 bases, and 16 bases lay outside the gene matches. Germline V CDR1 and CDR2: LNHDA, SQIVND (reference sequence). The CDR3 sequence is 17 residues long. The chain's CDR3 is CASNLTPGQGGRDTQYF. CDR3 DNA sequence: TGTGCCAGTAACCTAACTCCGGGACAGGGAGGACGAGATACGCAGTATTTT.